The rows below give T cell receptor beta chains drawn from one sample of a study of T cell responses to AZD1222 COVID-19 vaccine. The table came from immunoSEQ multiplex PCR; TCRdb's copy has only in-frame clones and leaves some out. The sample lists 150,000 to 200,000 clones, 90% occurring once. The sequences come from peripheral blood, collected on day 0 of AZD1222 vaccination. The receptor source for this set is an adult in good health. Both conserved end residues are part of each CDR3. The D gene is left open where the match is weak. Not all rows give a size; the values are once, few, many and, for expanded clones, a class.

V	J	D	size	DNA	CDR3
TRBV11-2	TRBJ2-1	TRBD1	.	TGTGCCAGCAGCCCCGACAGGGGGCTGTACAATGAGCAGTTCTTC	CASSPDRGLYNEQFF
TRBV6-2/TRBV6-3	TRBJ1-1	TRBD1	.	TGTGCCAGCAGTCCCCTAGGGGGCGGAACTGAAGCTTTCTTT	CASSPLGGGTEAFF
TRBV21-1	TRBJ1-2	.	.	TGTGCCCCACGACAGGACCCTGACTATGGCTACACCTTC	CAPRQDPDYGYTF
TRBV6-1	TRBJ2-4	.	.	TGTGCCAGCAGTGACAGTTACCTAGCCAAAAACATTCAGTACTTC	CASSDSYLAKNIQYF
TRBV19	TRBJ1-2	.	.	TGTGCCAGTATCCCCGCCCATGGCCTAGTCAACTATGGCTACACCTTC	CASIPAHGLVNYGYTF
TRBV30	TRBJ1-6	.	.	TGTGCCTGGAGTGTAGATTCGGGCAATTCACCCCTCCACTTT	CAWSVDSGNSPLHF
TRBV19	TRBJ1-1	.	.	TGTGCCAGTAACCCAGGGGTTAACACTGAAGCTTTCTTT	CASNPGVNTEAFF
TRBV5-8	TRBJ1-3	TRBD1	.	TGTGCCAGCAGCTTATCCATAGGGACAGGGTCTGAAAACACCATATATTTT	CASSLSIGTGSENTIYF
TRBV5-6	TRBJ1-2	.	.	TGTGCCAGCAGCTTGATCAGGGGAGAGGCGGATGGCTACACCTTC	CASSLIRGEADGYTF
TRBV30	TRBJ1-2	TRBD1	.	TGTGCCTGGAGTGCACCCCTACCGGACAGGGACCCCACTTGGGGCTACACCTTC	CAWSAPLPDRDPTWGYTF
TRBV7-2	TRBJ1-5	.	.	TGTGCCAGCAGCTTAGGGGCCGCAAATCAGCCCCAGCATTTT	CASSLGAANQPQHF
TRBV6-5	TRBJ1-1	.	.	TGTGCCAGCACTCGGGCCGCTGAAGCTTTCTTT	CASTRAAEAFF
TRBV15	TRBJ1-5	.	.	TGTGCCACCAGCAGAGATCACAGCGATCAGCCCCAGCATTTT	CATSRDHSDQPQHF
TRBV10-3	TRBJ1-2	TRBD1	.	TGTGCCATCAAGGAGAAGACAGGGGAGTCAGGCTACACCTTC	CAIKEKTGESGYTF
TRBV4-2	TRBJ2-5	TRBD2	.	TGTGCCAGCAGCCAAGGAGCAGGCGGGGGGGCTCGGGAGACCCAGTACTTC	CASSQGAGGGARETQYF
TRBV4-3	TRBJ2-5	TRBD2	.	TGCGCCAGCAGCCAAGGGACACGGGGGGAGGAGACCCAGTACTTC	CASSQGTRGEETQYF
TRBV21-1	TRBJ2-3	.	.	TGTGCCAGCAGCACAGGGCGCGGTTTTTCAGATACGCAGTATTTT	CASSTGRGFSDTQYF
TRBV5-6	TRBJ1-1	.	.	TGTGCCAGCAGCTTGTTACTGCGGGGGCGTTCGGTGAACACTGAAGCTTTCTTT	CASSLLLRGRSVNTEAFF
TRBV29-1	TRBJ1-1	.	.	TGCAGCGTTCCAGGAGCTTTCTTT	CSVPGAFF
TRBV11-3	TRBJ2-5	TRBD2	.	TGTGCCAGCAGCTTGGGTAGCGGGGGGATGGAGACCCAGTACTTC	CASSLGSGGMETQYF
TRBV7-6	TRBJ1-1	.	.	TGTGCCAGCAGCTTAGGGCAGGGAGCAAACACTGAAGCTTTCTTT	CASSLGQGANTEAFF
TRBV7-8	TRBJ2-5	TRBD1	.	TGTGCCAGCAGCGACAGGCGGGGACAGGGTGAAGAGACCCAGTACTTC	CASSDRRGQGEETQYF
TRBV29-1	TRBJ2-7	.	.	TGCAGCGCCCGACGTCCCGGTGGCTACGAGCAGTACTTC	CSARRPGGYEQYF
TRBV30	TRBJ1-2	TRBD1	.	TGTGCCTGGAGTCGGGACAGGGGGCAGAATGGCTACACCTTC	CAWSRDRGQNGYTF
TRBV4-1	TRBJ2-2	.	.	TGCGCCAGCAGCCAAGATCGCGGGGCAGGGAGGATCACCGGGGAGCTGTTTTTT	CASSQDRGAGRITGELFF
TRBV10-1	TRBJ1-6	.	.	TGCGCCAGCAGTGATTCCCTGGACAGACCTCCTCTGCTCTATAATTCACCCCTCCACTTT	CASSDSLDRPPLLYNSPLHF
TRBV15	TRBJ2-7	TRBD1	.	TGTGCCACCAGCTCTCCCGACAGGGCCAACTACGAGCAGTACTTC	CATSSPDRANYEQYF
TRBV2	TRBJ2-7	.	.	TGTGCCAGCAGTGAAATAGGGCTCGGCGACGAGCAGTACTTC	CASSEIGLGDEQYF
TRBV7-2	TRBJ2-1	.	.	TGTGCCAGCCAAACGTGGCAGGGTTTGATTGAGCAGTTCTTC	CASQTWQGLIEQFF
TRBV7-6	TRBJ2-3	TRBD1	.	TGTGCCAGCAGCAACCGGGACAGGGGCCCTAGCACAGATACGCAGTATTTT	CASSNRDRGPSTDTQYF
TRBV30	TRBJ1-2	.	.	TGTGCCTGGAGTGCCAGACATGAGAACTATGGCTACACCTTC	CAWSARHENYGYTF
TRBV5-4	TRBJ2-5	.	few	TGTGCCAGCAGCTTGAAAAACCAAGAGACCCAGTACTTC	CASSLKNQETQYF
TRBV6-5	TRBJ1-2	.	.	TGTGCCAGCAGTTACTACCAGGGCGGCTACACCTTC	CASSYYQGGYTF
TRBV19	TRBJ1-3	.	.	TGTGCCAGTAGCCCCGAGGCGTACTCTCCTGGAAACACCATATATTTT	CASSPEAYSPGNTIYF
TRBV9	TRBJ1-6	.	.	TGTGCCAGCAGGCTGACAGTCGATAAGGGGGCCCTCCACTTT	CASRLTVDKGALHF
TRBV4-3	TRBJ2-7	TRBD2	.	TGCGCCAGCAGCCAAACCCTTCTAGCGGGGGGATACGAGCAGTACTTC	CASSQTLLAGGYEQYF
TRBV6-8	TRBJ1-2	.	.	TGTGCCAGCAGTCGGCGCAGGGACTACACCTTC	CASSRRRDYTF
TRBV5-6	TRBJ1-3	.	once	TGTGCCAGCAGCGTGGAACCCGGAAACACCATATATTTT	CASSVEPGNTIYF
TRBV29-1	TRBJ1-5	.	.	TGCAGCGCTAGGGACTCCGGTAGCAATCAGCCCCAGCATTTT	CSARDSGSNQPQHF
TRBV19	TRBJ1-6	TRBD1	.	TGTGCCAGTACCCCCGGACAGGGACGGGGCTCCTATAATTCACCCCTCCACTTT	CASTPGQGRGSYNSPLHF
TRBV6-2/TRBV6-3	TRBJ1-6	.	once	TGTGCCAGCAGCCGCCTAACGACAGGACCGAGGTCACCCCTCCACTTT	CASSRLTTGPRSPLHF
TRBV6-5	TRBJ1-1	.	.	TGTGCCAGCAGAACAGGGTCGGGTGGCACTGAAGCTTTCTTT	CASRTGSGGTEAFF
TRBV6-4	TRBJ2-1	.	once	TGTGCCAGCCGTGAAGACTCCTACAATGAGCAGTTCTTC	CASREDSYNEQFF
TRBV6-4	TRBJ1-1	.	.	TGTGCCAGCAGTGAACAGTCCAACACTGAAGCTTTCTTT	CASSEQSNTEAFF
TRBV7-3	TRBJ1-3	.	.	TGTGCCAGCAGCTCGAGCCCCCGGGCCCGTAACACCATATATTTT	CASSSSPRARNTIYF
TRBV5-6	TRBJ1-5	.	.	TGTGCCAGCAGCTTGGGACCTACTAGCAATCAGCCCCAGCATTTT	CASSLGPTSNQPQHF
TRBV6-2/TRBV6-3	TRBJ2-7	TRBD2	once	TGTGCCAGCAGTTTAGGGACTAGCGGGACCCTTCTCTACGAGCAGTACTTC	CASSLGTSGTLLYEQYF